The 3 T cell receptor beta chains listed next were all sequenced from one sample in a study of blood T cell repertoires in COVID-19. Only in-frame clones appear in the TCRdb table, and some are missing; sequencing was by immunoSEQ multiplex PCR. The sample carries approximately 140,000 clones, more than 75% recorded once. Sequencing used peripheral blood. These TCRs come from a man aged 65 to 85 with acute or convalescent COVID-19.

The chain uses TRBV28 and TRBJ2-7; 9 nucleotides match TRBD1. The CDR3 contains 15 residues. V shed 5 bases and J 6 bases; nucleotides not matched to a gene: 11. The germline CDR1 and CDR2 sequences are MDHEN and SYDVKM. DNA for the CDR3: TGTGCCAGCAGTCTCCTCCCGGGACAGGGAGCCGAGCAGTACTTC. Translated, it gives CASSLLPGQGAEQYF.

V usage is TRBV14 and J usage is TRBJ1-6; D is unclear. The CDR3 runs to 13 residues. CDR1 and CDR2 (germline): SGHDN, FVKESK. V gave up 1 base and J gave up 8 bases, with 6 bases separating them. Here the CDR3 DNA reads TGTGCCAGCAGCCAAGGATTAGATTCACCCCTCCACTTT. It yields the protein CASSQGLDSPLHF.

The V and J genes are TRBV29-1 and TRBJ1-4, with D possibly being TRBD1 (6 bases). CDR3 length equals 14 residues. Deletions cut 6 bases from V and 0 bases from J, with 11 bases between. The germline V gene has CDR1 SQVTM and CDR2 ANQGSEA. The DNA for the CDR3 is TGCAGCGTCCGAGACAGGACAACTAATGAAAAACTGTTTTTT. Amino acids: CSVRDRTTNEKLFF.